The clone carrying this TCR beta chain was counted a few times. The sample carries other DNA sequences with the same CDR3. The data stem from a study of shared clonotypes between healthy human individuals. CD45RO negativity and positive selection for CCR7 defined naive CD8 cells, a population that excluded terminally differentiated effector memory CD45RA+ cells. This table comes from immunoSEQ multiplex PCR, and its TCRdb copy is limited to in-frame clones, with some not included. Among roughly 2.1 million clones listed, under 95% were seen once. The V segment lost 2 bases and the J segment 3 bases; nucleotides outside the gene matches: 2. The V gene's germline CDR1 is SGHRS and CDR2 YFSETQ. The CDR3 runs 13 residues.

The chain recombines TRBV5-1 with TRBJ2-7; 7 positions agree with TRBD2. The TCR comes from a man aged 18 to 29 in good health. Some clones in this sample may be carry-over from other donors' samples. Sequenced material: naive CD8+ T cells from PBMCs. The CDR3 sequence: CASSFGDYYEQYF. CDR3 nucleotides: TGCGCCAGCAGCTTCGGGGACTACTACGAGCAGTACTTC. Full variable domain (rest looked up from reference TRBV5-1 and TRBJ2-7): KAGVTQTPRYLIKTRGQQVTLSCSPISGHRSVSWYQQTPGQGLQFLFEYFSETQRNKGNFPGRFSGRQFSNSRSEMNVSTLELGDSALYLCASSFGDYYEQYFGPGTRLTVT.